This T cell receptor (beta chain) was obtained from a study of cytomegalovirus exposure and HLA in healthy donors (dated by TCRdb to 2016 to 2017). Study-wide context: According to a later analysis, the roughly 120 validation repertoires were produced on the same platform as the 666 repertoires of the first cohort. The aim of the study was to test whether cataloging public T cell receptors could identify signatures of past pathogen exposure. In addition to the first cohort of 666 subjects, a separate validation cohort of 130 or so different subjects was used. The study combined high-throughput TCR immunosequencing, statistical association of individual TCRs with disease status, and machine learning to predict cytomegalovirus infection status.

Library generation was performed with the immunoSEQ multiplex PCR assay. Processing in the source paper ran as follows. A statistical classification framework was built to diagnose cytomegalovirus status from the catalog of TCR beta chain sequences. As stored in TCRdb, this immuneACCESS dataset retains in-frame rearrangements with V and J assigned. A fraction of the clones does not appear; measured against another copy, unresolved V genes explain less than half of the discrepancy, and the remainder lacks a known reason. V, J and clone size are those of that table, while D and trimming were read from the DNA. A total of roughly 260,000 clones appear in this sample, around 89% of them only once. The ten top clones hold more than 0.35% of the sample. What the study reported, not specific to this receptor: It was suggested by the authors that the approach could potentially be generalized to other disease states and immunological phenotypes. In a later analysis, TCRs clustered in the first cohort were found to also tend to co-occur in the approximately 110 validation repertoires, with about 93% of cluster scores above 0. In vitro tests confirmed that a few of the cytomegalovirus-associated TCR beta chains recognize cytomegalovirus antigens. The study listed 150 to 200 TCR beta chains as associated with cytomegalovirus. Most TCR sequences were seen in very few donors, while some public TCRs were found in many individuals. The validation cohort had no HLA typing available for a later analysis, so co-occurrence within that cohort was assessed over all 130 or so repertoires. The classifier was reported to diagnose cytomegalovirus status with high specificity and sensitivity in both the original and validation cohorts.

The donors were included in the validation cohort of roughly 130 subjects, a group kept apart from the roughly 670-subject first cohort. On this clone itself: Its antigen is currently not known. It has no much larger one-base neighbor in the sample; base qualities were not kept.

CDR3 length: 14 amino acids, cysteine to phenylalanine. CDR3 DNA only is kept here, 42 bases in frame from base 1. For CDR1 and CDR2, the germline V gene lists SNHLY and FYNNEI. The junction carries 15 bases between V and J, which are trimmed by 7 bases and 3 bases respectively. The clonotype was recovered from a woman younger than 35 in good health and CMV-seronegative. The sample consisted of PBMCs. Here the chain combines TRBV2 and TRBJ1-1; the D gene is not confidently resolved. This receptor carries the CDR3 CASTGRVGYTEAFF. The DNA sequence is given as TGTGCCAGCACTGGAAGAGTCGGGTACACTGAAGCTTTCTTT. The CDR3 plus the reference TRBV2 and TRBJ1-1 genes for the other parts give the full variable domain: EPEVTQTPSHQVTQMGQEVILRCVPISNHLYFYWYRQILGQKVEFLVSFYNNEISEKSEIFDDQFSVERPDGSNFTLKIRSTKLEDSAMYFCASTGRVGYTEAFFGQGTRLTVV.